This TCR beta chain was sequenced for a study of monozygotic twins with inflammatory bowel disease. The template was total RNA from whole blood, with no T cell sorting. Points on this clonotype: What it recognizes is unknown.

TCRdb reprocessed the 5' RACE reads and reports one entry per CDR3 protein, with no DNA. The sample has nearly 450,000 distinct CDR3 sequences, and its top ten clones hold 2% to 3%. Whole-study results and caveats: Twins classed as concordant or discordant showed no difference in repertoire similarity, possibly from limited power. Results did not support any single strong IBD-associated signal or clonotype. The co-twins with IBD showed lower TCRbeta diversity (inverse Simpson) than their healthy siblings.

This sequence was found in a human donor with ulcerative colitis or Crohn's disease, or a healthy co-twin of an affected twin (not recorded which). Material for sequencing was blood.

This CDR3 reads CASSLASMDGNTEAFF. The chain carries TRBV7-9 and TRBJ1-1. The CDR3 has 16 residues. Germline CDR1 SEHNR, CDR2 FQNEAQ (reference sequence).